This is a list of T cell receptor beta chains from one sample in a study of blood T cell repertoires in COVID-19. Some clones are missing from TCRdb's copy, which holds only in-frame ones; the method was immunoSEQ multiplex PCR. This table has under 250,000 clones, 85% to 90% appearing once. The specimen sequenced was PBMCs or T cells enriched from blood (not recorded which). Receptors were obtained from a woman in her twenties or thirties with acute COVID-19. CDR3s include the opening cysteine and the closing phenylalanine or tryptophan. Fields, in order: J gene, D gene, clone size, V gene, CDR3 length, CDR3 DNA, CDR3 protein. The D gene is left open where the match is weak. Expanded clones are given a class, and other clones once, few, many or no size at all.

>TRBJ2-7|TRBD1|.|TRBV9|14
TGTGCCAGCAGCGTGGGCAGGGGGTTCAACGAGCAGTACTTC
CASSVGRGFNEQYF
>TRBJ1-1|.|once|TRBV6-6|15
TGTGCCAGCAGTCCATCCGGAGAAACGGGGACTGAAGCTTTCTTT
CASSPSGETGTEAFF
>TRBJ2-1|TRBD1|.|TRBV6-5|13
TGTGCCAGCAGTTCGGGACAGGGCCTACCTCAGTTCTTC
CASSSGQGLPQFF
>TRBJ1-5|TRBD1|.|TRBV19|14
TGTGCCACTGGCACTCAGGGGGAATCTCAGCCCCAGCATTTT
CATGTQGESQPQHF
>TRBJ1-6|.|.|TRBV28|14
TGTGCCAGCAACCCACGGGGGGGAGGATCACCCCTCCACTTT
CASNPRGGGSPLHF
>TRBJ2-3|TRBD1|.|TRBV19|14
TGTGCCAGTAGTAATCGACAGGGGGCAGATACGCAGTATTTT
CASSNRQGADTQYF
>TRBJ1-4|TRBD1|.|TRBV7-9|14
TGTGCCAGCAGCCGCGGACAGGGCTGGGAAAAACTGTTTTTT
CASSRGQGWEKLFF
>TRBJ1-4|TRBD1|.|TRBV9|15
TGTGCCAGCAGCGTCCTAGGGGGCGGTAATGAAAAACTGTTTTTT
CASSVLGGGNEKLFF
>TRBJ1-2|TRBD1|.|TRBV6-2/TRBV6-3|14
TGTGCCAGCAGTACCGGACAGGGGGCAGGCGGCTACACCTTC
CASSTGQGAGGYTF
>TRBJ2-3|.|.|TRBV6-5|14
TGTGCCAGCAGTTATAGGCGGGGCACAGATACGCAGTATTTT
CASSYRRGTDTQYF
>TRBJ1-5|TRBD1|.|TRBV2|14
TGTGCCAGCCACAGGGGAAATAGCAATCAGCCCCAGCATTTT
CASHRGNSNQPQHF
>TRBJ2-7|TRBD1|.|TRBV29-1|13
TGCAGCGCCCAAAGACAGGGAGCCTACGAGCAGTACTTC
CSAQRQGAYEQYF
>TRBJ2-4|TRBD1|.|TRBV3-1/TRBV3-2|18
TGTGCCAGCAGCCAAGGATTTGTGACAGGGGCATCCAAAAACATTCAGTACTTC
CASSQGFVTGASKNIQYF
>TRBJ2-7|TRBD1|.|TRBV24-1|18
TGTGCCACCAGTGATTTGTGGGCCCCCGGGACAGCCTCCTACGAGCAGTACTTC
CATSDLWAPGTASYEQYF
>TRBJ2-2|TRBD2|.|TRBV7-9|17
TGTGCCAGCAGCCATCCGGGGGGATACCTGGGCACCGGGGAGCTGTTTTTT
CASSHPGGYLGTGELFF
>TRBJ2-7|TRBD1|.|TRBV30|13
TGTGCCGGGACAGCGCAGTTTGTCCACGAGCAGTACTTC
CAGTAQFVHEQYF
>TRBJ1-1|TRBD1|.|TRBV2|15
TGTGCCAGCAGTCCGGGACAGGGGGCAGTCACTGAAGCTTTCTTT
CASSPGQGAVTEAFF
>TRBJ1-5|.|few|TRBV18|17
TGTGCCAGCTCACCCGTCGGAGGGCCAGATAGCAATCAGCCCCAGCATTTT
CASSPVGGPDSNQPQHF
>TRBJ1-5|.|.|TRBV2|17
TGTGCCAGCAGTGAAGCGCGGGGGCAGTATAGCAATCAGCCCCAGCATTTT
CASSEARGQYSNQPQHF
>TRBJ2-1|TRBD2|.|TRBV6-2/TRBV6-3|17
TGTGCCAGCAGTTACTCGCCTACTAGCGGCCTCTACAATGAGCAGTTCTTC
CASSYSPTSGLYNEQFF
>TRBJ1-2|TRBD1|.|TRBV27|14
TGTGCCAGCAGTCCAGGGACAGGCCTAGGCGGCTACACCTTC
CASSPGTGLGGYTF
>TRBJ1-4|.|.|TRBV5-1|12
TGCGCCAGCAGCTCCGACAGTGAAAAACTGTTTTTT
CASSSDSEKLFF
>TRBJ1-4|.|once|TRBV5-1|15
TGCGCCAGCAGCTTCATTCTCGGGGGGAATGAAAAACTGTTTTTT
CASSFILGGNEKLFF
>TRBJ1-6|.|.|TRBV5-1|14
TGCGCCAGCAGCCCCAGGATAGAGAATTCACCCCTCCACTTT
CASSPRIENSPLHF
>TRBJ2-1|.|.|TRBV21-1|16
TGTGCCAGCAGCAAAGGCCTAGCGGGGAGTGGGAATGAGCAGTTCTTC
CASSKGLAGSGNEQFF
>TRBJ2-2|.|.|TRBV5-1|16
TGCGCCAGCAGCTTGGTGCCAAGCTCGAACACCGGGGAGCTGTTTTTT
CASSLVPSSNTGELFF
>TRBJ1-2|.|.|TRBV2|12
TGTGCCAGTGCGGACAGTCTCTATGGCTACACCTTC
CASADSLYGYTF
>TRBJ1-3|.|.|TRBV6-1|20
TGTGCCAGCAGTGAATTCGATTCGGCAGGGGCGATCTCCTCTGGAAACACCATATATTTT
CASSEFDSAGAISSGNTIYF
>TRBJ2-1|.|.|TRBV10-1|13
TGCGCCAGCAGTGAGTCGCAGGTGCCGAAACAGTTCTTC
CASSESQVPKQFF
>TRBJ1-2|.|.|TRBV5-6|13
TGTGCCAGCAGCTCAGACAGCAACTATGGCTACACCTTC
CASSSDSNYGYTF
>TRBJ1-5|.|.|TRBV4-3|16
TGCGCCAGCAGCCAAGATCACGGGGGTTCCGGTCAGCCCCAGCATTTT
CASSQDHGGSGQPQHF
>TRBJ2-1|.|.|TRBV2|13
TGTGCCAGCAGTGTCCTAGCAGGAGGGGAGCAGTTCTTC
CASSVLAGGEQFF
>TRBJ2-7|TRBD2|.|TRBV6-5|15
TGTGCCAGCAGCCCACTAGCGGGGGGACCCTACGAGCAGTACTTC
CASSPLAGGPYEQYF
>TRBJ1-4|.|.|TRBV28|15
TGTGCCAGCAGTTTAGGCGGGGGCGCGAATGAAAAACTGTTTTTT
CASSLGGGANEKLFF
>TRBJ1-3|.|few|TRBV7-6|16
TGTGCCAGCAGCTTAGAGGCGGCCTCCTCTGGAAACACCATATATTTT
CASSLEAASSGNTIYF
>TRBJ2-1|TRBD2|.|TRBV4-3|15
TGCGCCAGCAGCCCGCGACTAGCGGGGTCCAATGAGCAGTTCTTC
CASSPRLAGSNEQFF
>TRBJ2-5|TRBD1|.|TRBV14|15
TGTGCCAGCAGTCCCGGGACAGGGGGCGGTGAGACCCAGTACTTC
CASSPGTGGGETQYF
>TRBJ1-5|.|.|TRBV3-1/TRBV3-2|15
TGTGCCAGCAGCCAAAATCTCTTCCTCAATCAGCCCCAGCATTTT
CASSQNLFLNQPQHF
>TRBJ2-5|TRBD2|.|TRBV7-2|16
TGTGCCAGCAGCAAGCGACTAGCGGGGGCTCAAGAGACCCAGTACTTC
CASSKRLAGAQETQYF
>TRBJ1-4|.|.|TRBV3-1/TRBV3-2|16
TGTGCCAGCAGCCCCGGTCGGGCGCGGACTTGGGAAAAACTGTTTTTT
CASSPGRARTWEKLFF
>TRBJ2-5|.|.|TRBV3-1/TRBV3-2|13
TGTGCCAGCAGCGGCTCGCGGGAAGAGACCCAGTACTTC
CASSGSREETQYF
>TRBJ1-5|TRBD1|.|TRBV7-2|18
TGTGCCAGCAGCTTTGCAGGGGGCGGTGTAGGGGACAATCAGCCCCAGCATTTT
CASSFAGGGVGDNQPQHF
>TRBJ2-1|TRBD2|.|TRBV7-6|17
TGTGCCAGCAGCTTAGTTGCTAGCGGGGGTTTTTACAATGAGCAGTTCTTC
CASSLVASGGFYNEQFF
>TRBJ2-3|.|once|TRBV6-5|14
TGTGCCAGCCGACGGACATCTGGAACAGATACGCAGTATTTT
CASRRTSGTDTQYF
>TRBJ1-5|.|.|TRBV18|15
TGTGCCAGCTCACACGGGATGTCCCACAATCAGCCCCAGCATTTT
CASSHGMSHNQPQHF
>TRBJ2-1|.|.|TRBV14|18
TGTGCCAGCAGCCAAGGATTTCGTTGGCGGGCCTCCTACAATGAGCAGTTCTTC
CASSQGFRWRASYNEQFF
>TRBJ1-1|.|.|TRBV10-3|12
TGTGCCATCAGTGACAGGGACACTGAAGCTTTCTTT
CAISDRDTEAFF
>TRBJ1-2|TRBD1|once|TRBV27|15
TGTGCCAGCAGTCTCATTCCAGGGGGCAGTCATGGCTACACCTTC
CASSLIPGGSHGYTF
>TRBJ2-3|.|.|TRBV3-1/TRBV3-2|12
TGTGCCAGCAGCCAAGAGGGCGCGAGGCAGTATTTT
CASSQEGARQYF
>TRBJ2-5|TRBD2|.|TRBV3-1/TRBV3-2|16
TGTGCCAGCAGCCAGGGGACTAGCGACTTTCAAGAGACCCAGTACTTC
CASSQGTSDFQETQYF
>TRBJ1-2|TRBD1|once|TRBV27|13
TGTGCCAGCTACGGACAGGGGGACTATGGCTACACCTTC
CASYGQGDYGYTF
>TRBJ2-1|TRBD1|.|TRBV2|16
TGTGCCAGCAGGGCAAGGACAGGGGGGCTTTACAATGAGCAGTTCTTC
CASRARTGGLYNEQFF
>TRBJ1-1|.|.|TRBV6-6|16
TGTGCCAGCAGCCCAGACAGGTTCTTAAGGAACCCGGAAGCTTTCTTT
CASSPDRFLRNPEAFF
>TRBJ1-1|TRBD1|once|TRBV6-5|15
TGTGCCAGCAGTTACGACCCGACAGGGAGGACGGCAGCTTTCTTT
CASSYDPTGRTAAFF
>TRBJ2-1|TRBD1|.|TRBV5-1|14
TGCGCCAGCAGACCCGACAGGGCAGGCAATGAGCAGTTCTTC
CASRPDRAGNEQFF
>TRBJ1-1|TRBD1|.|TRBV5-5|13
TGTGCCAGCAGCTTTCCAGGGGGCACTGAAGCTTTCTTT
CASSFPGGTEAFF
>TRBJ2-7|TRBD2|once|TRBV6-5|15
TGTGCCAGCAGCTGGGGGACTACTATCTCCTACGAGCAGTACTTC
CASSWGTTISYEQYF